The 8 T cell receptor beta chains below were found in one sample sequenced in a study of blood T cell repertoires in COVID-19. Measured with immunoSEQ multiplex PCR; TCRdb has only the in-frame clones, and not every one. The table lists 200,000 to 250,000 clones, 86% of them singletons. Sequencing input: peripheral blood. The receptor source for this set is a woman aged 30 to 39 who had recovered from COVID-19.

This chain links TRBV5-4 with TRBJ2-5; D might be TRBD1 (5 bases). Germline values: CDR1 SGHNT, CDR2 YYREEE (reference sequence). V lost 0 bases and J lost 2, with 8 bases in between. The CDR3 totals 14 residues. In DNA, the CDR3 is TGTGCCAGCAGCTTGGAGACAGTACAAGAGACCCAGTACTTC. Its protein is CASSLETVQETQYF.

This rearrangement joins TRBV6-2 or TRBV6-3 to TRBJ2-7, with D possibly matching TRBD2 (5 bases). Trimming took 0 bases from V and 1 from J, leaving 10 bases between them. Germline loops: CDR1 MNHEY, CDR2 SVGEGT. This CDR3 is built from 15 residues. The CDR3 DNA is TGTGCCAGCAGTTACTCGCGGGTTCCTTCCTACGAGCAGTACTTC. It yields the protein CASSYSRVPSYEQYF.

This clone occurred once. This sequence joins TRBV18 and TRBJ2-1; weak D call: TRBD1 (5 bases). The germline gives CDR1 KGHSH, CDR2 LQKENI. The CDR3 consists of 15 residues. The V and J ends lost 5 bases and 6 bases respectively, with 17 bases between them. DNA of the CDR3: TGTGCCAGCTCAGCCAGGGTGATACAGACCAATGAGCAGTTCTTC. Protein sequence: CASSARVIQTNEQFF.

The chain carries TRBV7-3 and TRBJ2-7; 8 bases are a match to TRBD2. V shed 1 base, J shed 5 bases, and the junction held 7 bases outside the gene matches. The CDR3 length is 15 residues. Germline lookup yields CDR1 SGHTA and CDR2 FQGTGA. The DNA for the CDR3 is TGTGCCAGCAGCTTAAACCAAGCGGGGGCCCACGAGCAGTACTTC. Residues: CASSLNQAGAHEQYF. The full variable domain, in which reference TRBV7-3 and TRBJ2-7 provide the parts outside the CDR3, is GAGVSQTPSNKVTEKGKYVELRCDPISGHTALYWYRQSLGQGPEFLIYFQGTGAADDSGLPNDRFFAVRPEGSVSTLKIQRTERGDSAVYLCASSLNQAGAHEQYFGPGTRLTVT.

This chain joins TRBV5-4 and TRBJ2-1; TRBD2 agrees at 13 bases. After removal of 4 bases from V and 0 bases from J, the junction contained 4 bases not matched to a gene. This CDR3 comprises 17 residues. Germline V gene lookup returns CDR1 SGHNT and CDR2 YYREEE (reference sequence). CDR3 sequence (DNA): TGTGCCAGCAGCCGGGGACTAGCGGGGTTCTCCTACAATGAGCAGTTCTTC. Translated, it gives CASSRGLAGFSYNEQFF.

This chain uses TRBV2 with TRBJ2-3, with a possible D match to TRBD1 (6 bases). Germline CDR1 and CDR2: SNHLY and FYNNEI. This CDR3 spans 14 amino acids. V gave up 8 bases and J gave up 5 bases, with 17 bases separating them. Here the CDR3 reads CASRSRGVEDTQYF. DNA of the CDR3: TGTGCCAGCCGTTCCAGGGGAGTAGAAGATACGCAGTATTTT.

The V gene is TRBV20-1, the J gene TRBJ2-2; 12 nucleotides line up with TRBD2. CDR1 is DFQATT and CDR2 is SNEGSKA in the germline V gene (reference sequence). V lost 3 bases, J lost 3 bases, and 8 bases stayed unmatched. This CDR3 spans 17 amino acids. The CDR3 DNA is TGCAGTGCTAGTCCCCTAGCGGGGGGGCGTGACACCGGGGAGCTGTTTTTT. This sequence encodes CSASPLAGGRDTGELFF.

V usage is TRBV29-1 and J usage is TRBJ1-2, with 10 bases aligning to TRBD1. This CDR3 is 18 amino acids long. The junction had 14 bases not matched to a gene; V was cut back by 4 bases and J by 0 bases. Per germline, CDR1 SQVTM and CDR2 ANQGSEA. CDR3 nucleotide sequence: TGCAGCGTTGGGGTGACAGGGGGCATCTCCGAGACTAACTATGGCTACACCTTC. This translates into CSVGVTGGISETNYGYTF.